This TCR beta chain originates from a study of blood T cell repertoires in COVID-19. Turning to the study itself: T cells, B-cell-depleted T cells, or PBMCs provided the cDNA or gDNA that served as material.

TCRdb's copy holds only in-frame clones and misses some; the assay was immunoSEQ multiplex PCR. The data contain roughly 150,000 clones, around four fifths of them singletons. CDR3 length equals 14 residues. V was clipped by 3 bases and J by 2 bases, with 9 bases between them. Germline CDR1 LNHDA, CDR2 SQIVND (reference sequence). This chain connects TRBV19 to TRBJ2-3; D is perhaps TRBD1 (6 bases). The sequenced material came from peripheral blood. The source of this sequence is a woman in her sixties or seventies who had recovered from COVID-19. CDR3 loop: CASSIGGHTDTQYF. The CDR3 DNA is TGTGCCAGTAGTATTGGGGGACACACAGATACGCAGTATTTT.